This TCR beta chain was captured in a study of blood T cell repertoires in COVID-19. The wider study: COVID-19 samples collected from the United States, Italy and Spain covered acute and convalescent phases. The analysed material was cDNA or gDNA that came from T cells, B-cell-depleted T cells, or PBMCs.

Per the authors' pipeline: Estimation of nucleated cell counts was performed using reference gene primer amplification. Repertoires were generated with immunoSEQ multiplex PCR, while TCRdb's copy carries only in-frame clones and drops some. V, J and clone size were drawn from that table, and D and trimming were deduced from the DNA. The table shows about 35,000 clones, with 75% to 90% occurring only once. The source is an elderly man with active COVID-19. Sequencing was done on a sample of peripheral blood.

The DNA for the CDR3 is TGTGCCAGCAGTTTATTTTCTAGCGGGGCCTACAATGAGCAGTTCTTC. Translated: CASSLFSSGAYNEQFF. The chain is built from TRBV28 and TRBJ2-1; TRBD2 matches at 9 bases. The length of the CDR3 is 16 residues. Trimming took 1 base from V and 2 from J; bases not matched to a gene: 3. CDR1 and CDR2 (germline): MDHEN, SYDVKM.